Presented here are 27 T cell receptor beta chains from one specimen sequenced in a study of chemoradiotherapy in HPV16-positive cancers. TCRdb's table, derived via immunoSEQ multiplex PCR, lists solely in-frame clones and lacks some. The profile shows about 6,600 clones, roughly 80% of them singletons. This sample comprised tumor tissue, obtained from a patient who underwent chemoradiotherapy. The receptors stem from a human donor with HPV-associated anogenital cancer.

This chain joins TRBV7-2 and TRBJ2-1, with D uncertain. Germline assignment: CDR1 SGHTA and CDR2 FQGNSA. Trimming shortened V by 3 bases and J by 0 bases, and 9 bases separated the two germline ends. CDR3 length: 15 residues. CDR3 protein: CASSFRSGSYNEQFF. CDR3 bases: TGTGCCAGCAGCTTTCGGTCGGGCTCCTACAATGAGCAGTTCTTC.

This clone was seen only a few times. The chain carries TRBV19 and TRBJ1-5; no clear D gene. CDR1 is LNHDA and CDR2 is SQIVND in the germline V gene (reference sequence). V lost 4 bases and J lost 0, with 13 bases in between. The CDR3 sequence is 16 residues long. The CDR3 sequence: CASSSWAANSNQPQHF. In DNA, the CDR3 is TGTGCCAGTAGTAGTTGGGCGGCGAATAGCAATCAGCCCCAGCATTTT.

The chain uses TRBV7-2 and TRBJ1-2, with a possible D match to TRBD1 (6 bases). The CDR3 has 15 residues. Trimming removed 0 bases from V and 3 bases from J, with 11 bases in between. The germline CDR1 and CDR2 sequences are SGHTA and FQGNSA. CDR3: CASSLAVGAYYGYTF. The CDR3 nucleotides read TGTGCCAGCAGCTTAGCGGTGGGGGCTTACTATGGCTACACCTTC.

The chain recombines TRBV9 with TRBJ1-1; possibly TRBD1 for D (6 bases). CDR1 is SGDLS, CDR2 YYNGEE, per germline. V lost 4 bases and J lost 0, with 16 bases in between. The CDR3 spans 16 residues. CDR3 sequence: CASSRFGGDMNTEAFF. In nucleotides, the CDR3 is TGTGCCAGCAGCCGGTTTGGGGGGGACATGAACACTGAAGCTTTCTTT.

The chain combines TRBV5-6 with TRBJ2-7, with 9 bases lining up with TRBD1. CDR3 size: 14 residues. With V trimmed by 3 bases and J by 7 bases, 8 bases remained unmatched. Germline V gene data show CDR1 as SGHDT and CDR2 as YYEEEE. This chain's CDR3 is CASSWAGTGREQYF. CDR3 DNA sequence: TGTGCCAGCAGCTGGGCGGGGACAGGGCGTGAGCAGTACTTC.

The CDR3 reads CASSYGQLNQPQHF. CDR3 in DNA: TGTGCCAGCAGTTACGGACAGCTAAATCAGCCCCAGCATTTT. The rearrangement uses TRBV5-6 and TRBJ1-5; D is perhaps TRBD1 (6 bases). The CDR3 has 14 amino acids. The V gene lost 5 bases and the J gene lost 4 bases, with 13 bases spanning the gap. CDR1 SGHDT and CDR2 YYEEEE come from the germline V gene.

The chain couples TRBV13 to TRBJ2-7; D possibly corresponds to TRBD1 (6 bases). CDR3 length: 15 residues. Germline assignment: CDR1 PRHDT and CDR2 FYEKMQ (reference sequence). V lost 5 bases and J lost 1, with 15 bases in between. The CDR3 here is CASSRSTGLSYEQYF. CDR3 nucleotides: TGTGCCAGCAGCCGAAGCACAGGGTTATCCTACGAGCAGTACTTC. The full variable domain, with the rest looked up from reference TRBV13 and TRBJ2-7, is AAGVIQSPRHLIKEKRETATLKCYPIPRHDTVYWYQQGPGQDPQFLISFYEKMQSDKGSIPDRFSAQQFSDYHSELNMSSLELGDSALYFCASSRSTGLSYEQYFGPGTRLTVT.

The rearrangement joins TRBV6-5 to TRBJ1-4; tentatively, D is TRBD1 (6 bases). The CDR3 has 15 amino acids. V was cut by 2 bases and J by 3 bases, with 10 bases left in between. CDR1 and CDR2 from the germline V gene are MNHEY and SVGAGI. The CDR3 region has the DNA TGTGCCAGCAGTTACAGGGGGAGCGCTAATGAAAAACTGTTTTTT. Its translation: CASSYRGSANEKLFF.

J is TRBJ1-1 and V is TRBV4-1; no firm D call. In germline, CDR1 is MGHRA, CDR2 YSYEKL. CDR3 size: 18 residues. With 0 bases removed from V and 3 bases from J, the gap between germline ends came to 20 bases. The CDR3 DNA follows: TGCGCCAGCAGCCAAGATCCCCGCTGGGGAGGGTATTACACTGAAGCTTTCTTT. This encodes CASSQDPRWGGYYTEAFF.

CDR3: CASRRGVSDTQYF. CDR3 in DNA: TGTGCCAGCCGGAGGGGGGTTTCAGATACGCAGTATTTT. V gene TRBV9 combines with J gene TRBJ2-3; either TRBD1 or TRBD2 may fit D (6 bases each). The V gene's germline CDR1 is SGDLS and CDR2 YYNGEE. Trimming took 7 bases from V and 4 from J, leaving 13 bases between them. The CDR3 length is 13 residues. The full variable domain, completed using reference TRBV9 and TRBJ2-3, is DSGVTQTPKHLITATGQRVTLRCSPRSGDLSVYWYQQSLDQGLQFLIQYYNGEERAKGNILERFSAQQFPDLHSELNLSSLELGDSALYFCASRRGVSDTQYFGPGTRLTVL.

The V call is TRBV2, the J call TRBJ2-3, with D uncertain. Deletions cut 5 bases from V and 5 bases from J, with 11 bases between. The CDR3 loop spans 13 amino acids. From germline, CDR1 is SNHLY and CDR2 FYNNEI. The CDR3 loop reads CASSKRLEDTQYF. CDR3 sequence (DNA): TGTGCCAGCAGTAAACGACTGGAAGATACGCAGTATTTT.

The rearrangement joins TRBV11-2 to TRBJ2-3; tentative D call: TRBD2 (5 bases). From germline, CDR1 is SGHAT and CDR2 FQNNGV. Trimming removed 7 bases from V and 5 bases from J, with 13 bases in between. There are 13 residues in the CDR3. The CDR3, as DNA: TGTGCCAGCACCCGAGGGAGACTAGATACGCAGTATTTT. Translating it yields CASTRGRLDTQYF.

The table lists this clone with a few counts. The rearrangement joins TRBV30 to TRBJ1-1; D gene ambiguous. Deletions cut 0 bases from V and 10 bases from J, with 9 bases between. This CDR3 comprises 11 residues. Germline lookup yields CDR1 GTSNPN and CDR2 SVGIG (reference sequence). The CDR3 protein is CAWSVRLGAFF. The CDR3 coding sequence is TGTGCCTGGAGTGTAAGGTTAGGAGCTTTCTTT.

This clone was seen only a few times. The rearrangement links TRBV7-9 to TRBJ1-2; D uncertain. V shed 4 bases and J shed 6 bases, with 15 bases lying between them. There are 14 residues in the CDR3. Germline V gives CDR1 SEHNR, CDR2 FQNEAQ (reference sequence). The CDR3 spells CASSYGSSLDGYTF. CDR3 DNA: TGTGCCAGCAGCTATGGGAGCAGCCTGGATGGCTACACCTTC. Variable domain in full (rest from reference TRBV7-9 and TRBJ1-2): DTGVSQNPRHKITKRGQNVTFRCDPISEHNRLYWYRQTLGQGPEFLTYFQNEAQLEKSRLLSDRFSAERPKGSFSTLEIQRTEQGDSAMYLCASSYGSSLDGYTFGSGTRLTVV.

V is TRBV7-9 and J is TRBJ1-1; D possibly corresponds to TRBD1 (5 bases). Trimming removed 8 bases from V and 1 base from J, with 14 bases in between. Germline loops: CDR1 SEHNR, CDR2 FQNEAQ (reference sequence). The CDR3 spans 14 residues. The CDR3, as DNA: TGTGCCAGCCACCGGGGGATTCAGAACACTGAAGCTTTCTTT. As protein: CASHRGIQNTEAFF.

This sequence joins TRBV7-2 and TRBJ2-5; TRBD2 matches at 10 bases. V was clipped by 5 bases and J by 5 bases; unmatched bases: 2. CDR1 and CDR2 from the germline V gene are SGHTA and FQGNSA. The CDR3 has 13 residues. This CDR3 is CASSPGLAETQYF. For the CDR3, the DNA is TGTGCCAGCAGCCCGGGACTAGCGGAGACCCAGTACTTC.

The chain links TRBV7-9 to TRBJ1-1; unclear D gene. V shed 7 bases and J shed 3 bases, with 21 bases lying between them. Per the germline V gene, CDR1 is SEHNR and CDR2 is FQNEAQ (reference sequence). The CDR3 length is 16 residues. Written as DNA, the CDR3 is TGTGCCAGCACCTCGGACCGGCTAAACGGGGACACTGAAGCTTTCTTT. It yields the protein CASTSDRLNGDTEAFF.

The chain employs TRBV7-8 and TRBJ1-2; TRBD1 is a possible D gene (5 bases). Germline CDR1 reads SGHVS; CDR2 reads FQNEAQ. Trimming pared 1 base from V and 4 bases from J, leaving 16 bases between. The CDR3 is made up of 16 amino acids. CDR3 amino acids: CASSLGWDPGSYGYTF. In DNA form, the CDR3 reads TGTGCCAGCAGCTTAGGTTGGGACCCAGGTAGCTATGGCTACACCTTC.

This clone has more than one count but fewer than ten. The J gene is TRBJ2-4, the V gene TRBV20-1; D remains unclear. V shed 0 bases and J shed 12 bases, with 9 bases lying between them. From germline, CDR1 is DFQATT and CDR2 SNEGSKA (reference sequence). There are 11 residues in the CDR3. This chain's CDR3 is CSARDTHTQYF. The CDR3, as DNA: TGCAGTGCTAGAGATACTCACACTCAGTACTTC.

The chain carries TRBV6-5 and TRBJ2-5; D tentatively reads TRBD1 or TRBD2 (5 bases each). V was shortened by 0 bases and J by 2 bases, with 10 bases between the two germline ends. Germline assignment: CDR1 MNHEY and CDR2 SVGAGI. The CDR3 totals 15 residues. In nucleotides, the CDR3 is TGTGCCAGCAGTTACTCGTACAGGACTCAAGAGACCCAGTACTTC. Translation gives CASSYSYRTQETQYF.

This clone has a handful of counts. The V call is TRBV4-3, the J call TRBJ1-2; 8 nucleotides match TRBD1. V lost 0 bases and J lost 8; bases outside the gene matches: 8. The CDR3 runs to 15 residues. CDR1 LGHNA and CDR2 YSLEER come from the germline V gene. The CDR3 DNA reads as TGCGCCAGCAGCCAAGATATCGCAGGGGGCTTGGGCTACACCTTC. Amino acids: CASSQDIAGGLGYTF.

For the CDR3, the DNA is TGTGCCAGCAGCCCAAACCAAAGGGGGTCCCAGTACTTC. Translated: CASSPNQRGSQYF. The chain joins TRBV7-8 to TRBJ2-5; D might be TRBD1 (6 bases). The CDR3 covers 13 residues. V lost 5 bases and J lost 9, with 16 bases in between. Germline V gene sequence: CDR1 SGHVS, CDR2 FQNEAQ.

The rearrangement uses TRBV2 and TRBJ2-7; D gene uncertain. Germline V gene data show CDR1 as SNHLY and CDR2 as FYNNEI. CDR3 length: 10 residues. V gave up 7 bases and J gave up 3 bases, with 4 bases separating them. CDR3 DNA: TGTGCCAGCAAGGACTACGAGCAGTACTTC. Translating gives CASKDYEQYF. Full variable domain (outside the CDR3, taken from reference TRBV2 and TRBJ2-7): EPEVTQTPSHQVTQMGQEVILRCVPISNHLYFYWYRQILGQKVEFLVSFYNNEISEKSEIFDDQFSVERPDGSNFTLKIRSTKLEDSAMYFCASKDYEQYFGPGTRLTVT.

This chain uses TRBV2 with TRBJ2-7; D might be TRBD2 (6 bases). The CDR3 is 13 amino acids. The V gene lost 8 bases and the J gene lost 3 bases, with 14 bases spanning the gap. CDR1 and CDR2 from the germline V gene are SNHLY and FYNNEI. The CDR3 DNA reads as TGTGCCAGCCAGATGGGGGGAAGCTACGAGCAGTACTTC. This translates into CASQMGGSYEQYF.

A note on this clone: A junction end diverges from the germline sequence, so it may reflect a read error. In DNA, the CDR3 is TGTGCCAGCAGAGAAGGGCCGGGGGGCTACGAGCAGTACTTC. Translation: CASREGPGGYEQYF. The V gene is TRBV2, the J gene TRBJ2-7; the match to TRBD2 covers 7 bases. Germline V gene lookup returns CDR1 SNHLY and CDR2 FYNNEI. The CDR3 covers 14 residues.

The chain links TRBV5-8 to TRBJ1-5; unclear D gene. The CDR3 contains 15 residues. Germline lookup yields CDR1 SGHTS and CDR2 YDEGEE. V was pared by 4 bases and J by 1 base, with 12 bases between. This CDR3 reads CASSHPLESNQPQHF. The CDR3 coding sequence is TGTGCCAGCAGCCACCCCCTGGAGAGCAATCAGCCCCAGCATTTT.

This clone was seen more than once but under ten times. The gene calls are TRBV2 and TRBJ1-1, with 8 bases identical to TRBD1. Germline CDR1 is SNHLY and CDR2 is FYNNEI. After removal of 6 bases from V and 6 bases from J, the junction contained 3 bases not matched to a gene. This CDR3 contains 12 residues. CDR3 amino acids: CASSGQGPEAFF. In DNA, the CDR3 is TGTGCCAGCAGCGGACAGGGACCTGAAGCTTTCTTT. Looking up the rest from reference TRBV2 and TRBJ1-1 gives the full variable domain: EPEVTQTPSHQVTQMGQEVILRCVPISNHLYFYWYRQILGQKVEFLVSFYNNEISEKSEIFDDQFSVERPDGSNFTLKIRSTKLEDSAMYFCASSGQGPEAFFGQGTRLTVV.